The T cell receptor beta chain under discussion was sequenced for a study of cytomegalovirus exposure and HLA in healthy donors. It was with 60 Vbeta and 13 Jbeta primers that the PCR ran. The repertoire was sequenced with immunoSEQ multiplex PCR; TCRdb's copy has only in-frame clones and lacks some. The data contain about 92,000 clones, roughly 80% of them singletons. CDR3 length equals 14 residues. The germline CDR1 and CDR2 sequences are MNHEY and SMNVEV (reference sequence). The ends were cut back, 4 bases at V and 4 bases at J, with 10 bases in the middle. Sequencing was performed on PBMCs. The receptor was derived from a girl aged 2 to 10 in good health and CMV-seropositive. This chain uses TRBV27 with TRBJ2-2; D might be TRBD2 (7 bases). The CDR3 region is CASSYGGRTGELFF. The CDR3 region has the DNA TGTGCCAGCAGTTACGGGGGGCGCACCGGGGAGCTGTTTTTT.